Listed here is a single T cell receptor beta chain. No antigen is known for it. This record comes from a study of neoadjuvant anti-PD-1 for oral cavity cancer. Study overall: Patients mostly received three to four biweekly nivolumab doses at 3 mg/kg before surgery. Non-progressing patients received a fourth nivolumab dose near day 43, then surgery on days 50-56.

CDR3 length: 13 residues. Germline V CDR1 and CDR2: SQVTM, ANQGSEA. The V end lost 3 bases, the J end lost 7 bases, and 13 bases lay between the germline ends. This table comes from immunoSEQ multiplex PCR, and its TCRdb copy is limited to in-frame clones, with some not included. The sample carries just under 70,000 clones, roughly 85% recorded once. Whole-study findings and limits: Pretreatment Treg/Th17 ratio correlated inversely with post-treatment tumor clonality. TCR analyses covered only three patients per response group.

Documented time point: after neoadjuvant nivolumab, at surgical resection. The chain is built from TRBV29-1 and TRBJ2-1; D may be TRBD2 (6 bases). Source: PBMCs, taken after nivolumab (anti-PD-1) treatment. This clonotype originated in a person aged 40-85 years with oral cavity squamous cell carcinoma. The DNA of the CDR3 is TGCAGCGTTGACCCCGGGAGCCGGAATGAGCAGTTCTTC. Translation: CSVDPGSRNEQFF.